The next 19 T cell receptor beta chains were all read from a single sample in a study of T cells in Graves' hyperthyroidism and ophthalmopathy. The CDR3 regions of TCR beta were amplified from RNA transcripts. The primer set for the first-round RT-PCR of the TCR CDR3 was HTBI. In TCRdb, the multiplex PCR reads were re-called with MiXCR into one record per CDR3 protein. The top ten clones hold approximately 35% of a sample with 250,000 to 350,000 distinct CDR3 sequences, around a sixth of them seen once. Sample: blood. These receptors were taken from a man aged 25 to 40 with Graves' hyperthyroidism.

This clonotype appeared many times. The chain is built from TRBV5-1 and TRBJ1-2; no reliable D call. From germline, CDR1 is SGHRS and CDR2 YFSETQ. Trimming took off 0 bases at V and 4 bases at J, with 19 bases between the two ends. The length of the CDR3 is 17 residues. This CDR3 is CASSLDPSWPSSYGYTF. In DNA form, the CDR3 reads TGCGCCAGCAGCTTGGATCCCAGTTGGCCCTCAAGCTATGGCTACACCTTC.

J is TRBJ2-1 and V is TRBV6-1; TRBD2 matches at 12 bases. The CDR3 length is 14 residues. The V segment lost 10 bases and the J segment 6 bases; nucleotides outside the gene matches: 7. Germline lookup yields CDR1 MNHNS and CDR2 SASEGT. DNA of the CDR3: TGTGCCACCGTTTCTAGCGGGAGGGCCAATGAGCAGTTCTTC. This codes for CATVSSGRANEQFF.

This clonotype was seen ten or more times. The chain couples TRBV7-2 to TRBJ2-2; D remains ambiguous. The CDR3 is 14 amino acids. V dropped 3 bases and J dropped 4 bases, with 9 bases sitting between them. The germline CDR1 and CDR2 sequences are SGHTA and FQGNSA. The CDR3 DNA sequence: TGTGCCAGCAGCTTCGAGCGCACCACCGGGGAGCTGTTTTTT. Its protein is CASSFERTTGELFF.

The CDR3 sequence: CASSHPNRDPRELFF. The CDR3 DNA is TGTGCCAGCAGCCACCCTAACAGGGATCCCCGGGAGCTGTTTTTT. The rearrangement links TRBV3-1 to TRBJ2-2; D is perhaps TRBD1 (6 bases). The CDR3 runs to 15 residues. Trimming removed 3 bases at V and 9 bases at J, with 17 bases between. Germline V gene data show CDR1 as LGHDT and CDR2 as YNNKEL (reference sequence). Drawing the rest from reference TRBV3-1 and TRBJ2-2, the complete variable domain is DTAVSQTPKYLVTQMGNDKSIKCEQNLGHDTMYWYKQDSKKFLKIMFSYNNKELIINETVPNRFSPKSPDKAHLNLHINSLELGDSAVYFCASSHPNRDPRELFFGEGSRLTVL.

This clonotype was found many times. The rearrangement links TRBV5-4 to TRBJ2-1, with unresolved D. This CDR3 region has 14 residues. From germline, CDR1 is SGHNT and CDR2 YYREEE (reference sequence). The V end was cut by 3 bases, the J end by 6 bases, with 13 bases between. This CDR3 is CASSYTLDGNEQFF. CDR3 DNA sequence: TGTGCCAGCAGCTACACCTTAGATGGCAATGAGCAGTTCTTC.

This clonotype was seen repeatedly, ten times or more. V and J are TRBV20-1 and TRBJ2-2; 7 bases fit TRBD1. CDR1 and CDR2 (germline): DFQATT, SNEGSKA (reference sequence). V lost 5 bases to trimming and J lost 5 bases; unmatched junction nucleotides: 14. CDR3 size: 16 residues. The CDR3: CSAPSPLTGITGELFF. In DNA form, the CDR3 reads TGCAGTGCTCCCTCCCCGTTGACAGGGATAACCGGGGAGCTGTTTTTT.

This clonotype was observed many times. The rearrangement joins TRBV30 to TRBJ1-4; D perhaps matches TRBD1 (6 bases). V shed 3 bases and J shed 6 bases, with 11 bases lying between them. This CDR3 comprises 13 residues. Looked up from germline, CDR1 is GTSNPN and CDR2 is SVGIG (reference sequence). CDR3 in DNA: TGTGCCTGGAGGCGGGACATTCATGAAAAACTGTTTTTT. Amino acids: CAWRRDIHEKLFF.

This clonotype was found many times. The V call is TRBV3-1, the J call TRBJ1-2; D is perhaps TRBD1 (5 bases). CDR1 LGHDT and CDR2 YNNKEL come from the germline V gene (reference sequence). The CDR3 has 14 amino acids. V gave up 4 bases and J gave up 2 bases, with 11 bases separating them. CDR3 in DNA: TGTGCCAGCAGCCTCCTGGGGCGCAACTATGGCTACACCTTC. Translating gives CASSLLGRNYGYTF. Full variable domain (remainder filled in from reference TRBV3-1 and TRBJ1-2): DTAVSQTPKYLVTQMGNDKSIKCEQNLGHDTMYWYKQDSKKFLKIMFSYNNKELIINETVPNRFSPKSPDKAHLNLHINSLELGDSAVYFCASSLLGRNYGYTFGSGTRLTVV.

V is TRBV19 and J is TRBJ2-3; the D is unclear. Germline V lookup: CDR1 LNHDA, CDR2 SQIVND (reference sequence). This CDR3 is 13 amino acids long. V lost 2 bases and J lost 5, with 8 bases in between. DNA for the CDR3: TGTGCCAGTAGTATAAGCAGGATAGATACGCAGTATTTT. As protein: CASSISRIDTQYF.

Ten or more counts support this clonotype. At one of its ends the junction is not consistent with the germline gene, which may arise from a read error. The genes are TRBV3-1 and TRBJ2-5, with a weak D call TRBD2 (6 bases). Germline V gene data show CDR1 as LGHDT and CDR2 as YNNKEL (reference sequence). The CDR3 contains 11 residues. Here the CDR3 reads CASSQAGDPFF. As DNA, the CDR3 is TGTGCCAGCAGCCAAGCGGGAGACCCGTTCTTC.

This clonotype was seen many times. This chain connects TRBV11-1 to TRBJ2-3; the match to TRBD2 covers 8 bases. This CDR3 is built from 16 residues. The V gene end was trimmed by 0 bases and the J gene end by 3 bases; junction bases not matched to a gene: 5. Per the germline V gene, CDR1 is SGHAT and CDR2 is FQDESV (reference sequence). The CDR3 bases are TGTGCCAGCAGCTTAGCAGGGACTAGGCCAACAGATACGCAGTATTTT. Its protein is CASSLAGTRPTDTQYF.

This clonotype was detected many times. The rearrangement joins TRBV2 to TRBJ2-7, with D uncertain. The CDR3 length is 13 residues. CDR1 is SNHLY and CDR2 is FYNNEI in the germline V gene. With 1 base removed from V and 1 base from J, the gap between germline ends came to 5 bases. In nucleotides, the CDR3 is TGTGCCAGCAGTGAAGACAGTTCCTACGAGCAGTACTTC. Protein product: CASSEDSSYEQYF.

This clonotype was detected a few times. The V gene is TRBV19, the J gene TRBJ2-6; no clear D. V gave up 5 bases and J gave up 1 base, with 18 bases separating them. Germline CDR1 is LNHDA and CDR2 is SQIVND (reference sequence). This CDR3 is 18 amino acids long. The CDR3 DNA reads TGTGCCAGTAGTCGGGTAGTTCTTTACTTTTCTGGGGCCAACGTCCTGACTTTC. Translation: CASSRVVLYFSGANVLTF.

This clonotype showed up many times. The chain has TRBV5-1 and TRBJ2-7; possible D gene TRBD2, 6 bases. Trimming stripped 4 bases from V and 0 bases from J, with 17 bases between. Germline values: CDR1 SGHRS, CDR2 YFSETQ. The CDR3 is 16 residues long. The CDR3, as DNA: TGCGCCAGCAGCCCGGGGAGGCCAGCTAGCTCCTACGAGCAGTACTTC. Translating gives CASSPGRPASSYEQYF.

This clonotype has a handful of counts. One junction end disagrees with the germline gene, perhaps due to a read error. This sequence joins TRBV10-3 and TRBJ2-7; D gene uncertain. Per the germline V gene, CDR1 is ENHRY and CDR2 is SYGVKD. The length of the CDR3 is 14 residues. Here the CDR3 reads CATSESAGSYEQYF. Here the CDR3 DNA reads TGTGCCACCAGTGAGTCCGCAGGATCCTACGAGCAGTACTTC.

This clonotype was seen repeatedly, ten times or more. The chain links TRBV2 to TRBJ2-7; 8 nucleotides align to TRBD2. CDR1 and CDR2 from the germline V gene are SNHLY and FYNNEI. This CDR3 is built from 13 residues. The CDR3 bases are TGTGCTTCGTGCCGGGAGGGGGGGATCGAGCAGTACTTC. This gives the protein CASCREGGIEQYF.

There are many counts of this clonotype. This chain joins TRBV7-8 and TRBJ2-5; D is undetermined. Germline lookup yields CDR1 SGHVS and CDR2 FQNEAQ. V lost 2 bases, J lost 5 bases, and 15 bases lay in between. There are 15 residues in the CDR3. CDR3 loop: CASSLRPAVWETQYF. The CDR3 DNA is TGTGCCAGCAGCTTAAGGCCAGCCGTTTGGGAGACCCAGTACTTC. The variable domain in full, with the rest retrieved from reference TRBV7-8 and TRBJ2-5, is GAGVSQSPRYKVAKRGQDVALRCDPISGHVSLFWYQQALGQGPEFLTYFQNEAQLDKSGLPSDRFFAERPEGSVSTLKIQRTQQEDSAVYLCASSLRPAVWETQYFGPGTRLLVL.

This clonotype was counted many times. This sequence joins TRBV15 and TRBJ2-3, with 9 bases fitting TRBD2. CDR1 LNHNV and CDR2 YYDKDF come from the germline V gene (reference sequence). Losses at the gene ends were 5 bases for V and 6 bases for J; bases not matched to a gene: 12. The CDR3 length is 16 residues. In nucleotides, the CDR3 is TGTGCCACCAGCGGTACCTTAGCGGGAGTAAGGGATACGCAGTATTTT. Translation gives CATSGTLAGVRDTQYF.

A remark on this clonotype: Being one base from a much bigger clone, this may be a read error. Lacking the conserved final phenylalanine or tryptophan, this CDR3 likely reflects a read error. This chain joins TRBV29-1 and TRBJ1-2; no clear D. CDR1 is SQVTM, CDR2 ANQGSEA, per germline. The CDR3 runs 11 residues. The ends were cut back, 4 bases at V and 3 bases at J, with 6 bases in the middle. CDR3 DNA sequence: TGCAGCGTTGCACGGGACTATGGCTACACCCTC. The encoded protein is CSVARDYGYTL.